This T cell receptor beta chain was identified in a study of blood T cells in healthy people across ages. Next came a second PCR, run for roughly 6 to 11 cycles, which used a sample-barcoded 5' primer along with a J-beta primer mix. Every individual sample yielded 2.5 million or more paired-end reads (each containing CDR3). One entry per CDR3 protein results from TCRdb running MiXCR on the 5' RACE reads. Of fewer than 1,000,000 distinct CDR3 sequences in the sample, around 45% were seen once. This CDR3 spans 14 amino acids. V lost 5 bases to trimming and J lost 4 bases, with 13 bases between them. CDR1 and CDR2 from the germline V gene are LGHNA and YNFKEQ. Study-wide results and limits: Older age coincided with a roughly linear decline in TCR beta diversity per million T cells.

This clonotype was observed a few times. Its antigen is still unknown. The TCR originated in a man between 60 and 75 years old in good health. What was sequenced was blood. This chain connects TRBV4-2 to TRBJ2-3; the D gene could be TRBD1 or TRBD2 (5 bases each). The CDR3 loop is CASSFGQGPDTQYF. The CDR3 DNA reads as TGTGCCAGCAGCTTTGGCCAGGGACCAGATACGCAGTATTTT.